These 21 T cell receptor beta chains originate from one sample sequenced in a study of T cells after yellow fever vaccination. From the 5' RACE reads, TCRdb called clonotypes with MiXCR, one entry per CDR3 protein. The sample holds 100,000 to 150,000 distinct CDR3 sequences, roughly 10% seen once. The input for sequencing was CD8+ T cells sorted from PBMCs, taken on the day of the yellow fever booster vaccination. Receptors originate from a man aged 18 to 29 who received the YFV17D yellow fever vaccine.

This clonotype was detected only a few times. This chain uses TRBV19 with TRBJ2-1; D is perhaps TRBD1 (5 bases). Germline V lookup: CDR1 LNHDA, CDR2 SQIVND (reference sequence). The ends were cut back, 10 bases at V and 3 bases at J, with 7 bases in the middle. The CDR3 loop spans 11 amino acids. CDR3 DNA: TGTGCCATTGGACACTACAATGAGCAGTTCTTC. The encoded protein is CAIGHYNEQFF.

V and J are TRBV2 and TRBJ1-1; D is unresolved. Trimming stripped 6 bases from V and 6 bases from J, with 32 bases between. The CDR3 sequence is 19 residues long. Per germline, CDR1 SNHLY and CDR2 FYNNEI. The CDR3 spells CASSAHPETRLKWEPEAFF. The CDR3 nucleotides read TGTGCCAGCAGCGCCCACCCGGAGACGCGCCTAAAGTGGGAACCTGAAGCTTTCTTT.

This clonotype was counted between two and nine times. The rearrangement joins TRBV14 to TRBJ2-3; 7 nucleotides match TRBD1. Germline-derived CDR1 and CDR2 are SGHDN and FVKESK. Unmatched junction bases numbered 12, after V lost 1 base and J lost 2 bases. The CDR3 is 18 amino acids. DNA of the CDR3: TGTGCCAGCAGCCAAGTAAGGACAGGCGGTGATTACACAGATACGCAGTATTTT. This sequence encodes CASSQVRTGGDYTDTQYF.

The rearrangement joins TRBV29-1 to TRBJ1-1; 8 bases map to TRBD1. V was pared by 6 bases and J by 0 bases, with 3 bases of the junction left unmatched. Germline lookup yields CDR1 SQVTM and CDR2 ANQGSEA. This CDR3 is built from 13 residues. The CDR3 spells CSVDRAMNTEAFF. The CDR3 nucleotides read TGCAGCGTGGACAGGGCCATGAACACTGAAGCTTTCTTT.

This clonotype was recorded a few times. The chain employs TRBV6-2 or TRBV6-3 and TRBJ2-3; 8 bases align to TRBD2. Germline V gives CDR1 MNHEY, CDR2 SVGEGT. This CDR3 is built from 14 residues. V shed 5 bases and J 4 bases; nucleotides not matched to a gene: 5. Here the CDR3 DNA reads TGTGCCAGCAGTGGACTAGCCGGCCCAGATACGCAGTATTTT. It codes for CASSGLAGPDTQYF.

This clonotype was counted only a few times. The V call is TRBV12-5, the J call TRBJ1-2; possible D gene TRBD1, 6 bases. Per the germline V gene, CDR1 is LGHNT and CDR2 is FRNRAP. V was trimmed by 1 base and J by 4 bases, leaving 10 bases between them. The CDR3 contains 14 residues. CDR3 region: CASGLAGHLYGYTF. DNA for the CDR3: TGTGCTAGTGGTTTGGCGGGACACCTCTATGGCTACACCTTC.

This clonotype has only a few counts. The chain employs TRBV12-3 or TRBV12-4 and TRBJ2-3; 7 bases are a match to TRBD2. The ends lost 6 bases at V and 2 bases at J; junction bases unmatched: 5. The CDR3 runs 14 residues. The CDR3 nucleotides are TGTGCCAGCAGGACTTGGGACTACACAGATACGCAGTATTTT. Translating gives CASRTWDYTDTQYF.

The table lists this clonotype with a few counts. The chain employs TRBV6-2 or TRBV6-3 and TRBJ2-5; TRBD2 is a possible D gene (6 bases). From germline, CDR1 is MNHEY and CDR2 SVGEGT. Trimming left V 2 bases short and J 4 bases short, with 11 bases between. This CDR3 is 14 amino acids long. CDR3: CASSYNAGPETQYF. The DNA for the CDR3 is TGTGCCAGCAGTTACAACGCGGGACCAGAGACCCAGTACTTC.

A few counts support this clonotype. This CDR3 is CASSLARTSGEETQYF. Here the CDR3 DNA reads TGTGCCAGCAGCTTAGCGAGGACTAGCGGGGAAGAGACCCAGTACTTC. The V gene is TRBV7-9, the J gene TRBJ2-5; TRBD2 aligns across 12 bases. Germline V gene lookup returns CDR1 SEHNR and CDR2 FQNEAQ (reference sequence). The CDR3 length is 16 residues. Losses at the gene ends were 0 bases for V and 3 bases for J; bases not matched to a gene: 2.

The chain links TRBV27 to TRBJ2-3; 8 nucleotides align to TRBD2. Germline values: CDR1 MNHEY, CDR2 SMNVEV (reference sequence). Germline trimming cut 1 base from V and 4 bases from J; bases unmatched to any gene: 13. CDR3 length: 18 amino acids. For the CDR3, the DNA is TGTGCCAGCAGTTTATTCCCCCGGGGGGGTTGGGGAGCAGATACGCAGTATTTT. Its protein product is CASSLFPRGGWGADTQYF.

Here the CDR3 reads CATSRDYNEQFF. CDR3 nucleotide sequence: TGTGCCACCAGCAGAGATTACAATGAGCAGTTCTTC. The V gene is TRBV15, the J gene TRBJ2-1, with D uncertain. Trimming shortened V by 0 bases and J by 4 bases, and 1 base separated the two germline ends. In germline, CDR1 is LNHNV, CDR2 YYDKDF (reference sequence). The CDR3 runs to 12 residues.

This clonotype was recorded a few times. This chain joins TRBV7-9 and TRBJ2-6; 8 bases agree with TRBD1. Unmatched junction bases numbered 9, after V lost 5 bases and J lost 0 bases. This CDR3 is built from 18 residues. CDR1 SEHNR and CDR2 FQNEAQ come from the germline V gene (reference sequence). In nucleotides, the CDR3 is TGTGCCAGCAGCCCCCCGACAGGGGCCAGCTCTGGGGCCAACGTCCTGACTTTC. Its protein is CASSPPTGASSGANVLTF.

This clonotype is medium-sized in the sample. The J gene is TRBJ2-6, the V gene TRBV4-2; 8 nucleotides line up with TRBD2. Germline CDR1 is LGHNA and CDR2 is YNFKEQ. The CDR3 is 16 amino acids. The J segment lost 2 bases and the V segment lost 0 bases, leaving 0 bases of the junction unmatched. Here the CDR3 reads CASSQEAGAGANVLTF. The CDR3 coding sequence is TGTGCCAGCAGCCAAGAAGCGGGGGCTGGGGCCAACGTCCTGACTTTC.

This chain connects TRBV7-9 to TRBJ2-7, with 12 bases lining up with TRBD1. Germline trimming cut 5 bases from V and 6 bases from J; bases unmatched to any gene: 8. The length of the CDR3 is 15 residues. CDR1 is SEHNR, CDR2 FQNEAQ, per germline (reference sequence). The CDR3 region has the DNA TGTGCCAGCAGCGAGGCCGGGACAGGGGGCTTCGAGCAGTACGTC. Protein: CASSEAGTGGFEQYV.

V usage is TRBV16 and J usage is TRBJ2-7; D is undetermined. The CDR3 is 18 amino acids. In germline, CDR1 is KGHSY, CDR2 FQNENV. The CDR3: CASSQYGTARRSSSEQYV. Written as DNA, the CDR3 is TGTGCCAGCAGCCAATACGGAACGGCTAGACGTAGCTCCTCCGAGCAGTACGTC.

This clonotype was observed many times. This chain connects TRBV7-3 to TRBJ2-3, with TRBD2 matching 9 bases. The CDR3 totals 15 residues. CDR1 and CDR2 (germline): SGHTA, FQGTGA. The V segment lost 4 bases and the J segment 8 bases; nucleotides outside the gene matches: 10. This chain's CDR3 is CASSSRGGPSTTQYF. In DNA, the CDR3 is TGTGCCAGCAGCTCGCGGGGGGGGCCTTCGACTACGCAGTATTTT. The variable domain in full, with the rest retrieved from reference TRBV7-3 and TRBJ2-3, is GAGVSQTPSNKVTEKGKYVELRCDPISGHTALYWYRQSLGQGPEFLIYFQGTGAADDSGLPNDRFFAVRPEGSVSTLKIQRTERGDSAVYLCASSSRGGPSTTQYFGPGTRLTVL.

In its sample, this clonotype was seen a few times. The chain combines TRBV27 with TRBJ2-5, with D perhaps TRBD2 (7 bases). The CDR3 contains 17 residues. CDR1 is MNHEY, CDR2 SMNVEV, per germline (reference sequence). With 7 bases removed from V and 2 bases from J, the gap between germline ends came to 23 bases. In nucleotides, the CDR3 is TGTGCCAGCACCCGAGTTGGGGGGGGCATGGGGCAAGAGACCCAGTACTTC. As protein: CASTRVGGGMGQETQYF.

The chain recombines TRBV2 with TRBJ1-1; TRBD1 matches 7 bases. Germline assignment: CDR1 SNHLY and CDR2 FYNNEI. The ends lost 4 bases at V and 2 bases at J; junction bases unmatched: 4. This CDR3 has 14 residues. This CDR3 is CASSVKGANTEAFF. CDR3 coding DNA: TGTGCCAGCAGTGTTAAGGGGGCAAACACTGAAGCTTTCTTT.

The CDR3 region has the DNA TGCGCCAGCAGACATTCGAGCACCGATGGCTACACCTTC. This translates into CASRHSSTDGYTF. The chain employs TRBV5-1 and TRBJ1-2; D gene uncertain. With 5 bases removed from V and 6 bases from J, the gap between germline ends came to 14 bases. CDR3 length: 13 amino acids. Germline assignment: CDR1 SGHRS and CDR2 YFSETQ.

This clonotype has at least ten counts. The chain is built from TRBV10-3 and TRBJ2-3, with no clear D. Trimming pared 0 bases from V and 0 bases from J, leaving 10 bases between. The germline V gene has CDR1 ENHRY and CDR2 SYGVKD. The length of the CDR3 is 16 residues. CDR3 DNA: TGTGCCATCAGTGAGTCGCCGGCCGGAAGCACAGATACGCAGTATTTT. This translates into CAISESPAGSTDTQYF.

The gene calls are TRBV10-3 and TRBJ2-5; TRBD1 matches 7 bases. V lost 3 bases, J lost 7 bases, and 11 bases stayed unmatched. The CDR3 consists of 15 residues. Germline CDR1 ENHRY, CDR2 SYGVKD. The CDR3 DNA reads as TGTGCCATCAGTGATGGACAGGTATCATCCTTGACCCAGTACTTC. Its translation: CAISDGQVSSLTQYF.